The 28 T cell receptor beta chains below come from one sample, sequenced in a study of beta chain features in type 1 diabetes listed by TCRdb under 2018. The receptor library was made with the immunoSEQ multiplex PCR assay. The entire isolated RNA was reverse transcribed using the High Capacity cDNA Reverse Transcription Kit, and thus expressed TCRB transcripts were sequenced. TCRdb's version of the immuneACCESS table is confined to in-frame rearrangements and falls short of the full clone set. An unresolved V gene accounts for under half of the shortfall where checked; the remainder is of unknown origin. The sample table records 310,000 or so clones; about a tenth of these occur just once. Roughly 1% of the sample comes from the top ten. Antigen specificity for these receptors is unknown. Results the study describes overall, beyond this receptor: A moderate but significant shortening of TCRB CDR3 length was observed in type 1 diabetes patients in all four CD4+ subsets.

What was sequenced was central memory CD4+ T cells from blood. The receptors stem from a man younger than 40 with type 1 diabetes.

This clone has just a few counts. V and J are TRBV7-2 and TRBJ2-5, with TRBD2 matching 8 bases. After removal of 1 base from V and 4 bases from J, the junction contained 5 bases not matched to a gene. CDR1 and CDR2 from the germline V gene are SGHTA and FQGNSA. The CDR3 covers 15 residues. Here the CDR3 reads CASSLDGAGGETQYF. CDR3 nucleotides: TGTGCCAGCAGCTTAGATGGTGCGGGAGGAGAGACCCAGTACTTC.

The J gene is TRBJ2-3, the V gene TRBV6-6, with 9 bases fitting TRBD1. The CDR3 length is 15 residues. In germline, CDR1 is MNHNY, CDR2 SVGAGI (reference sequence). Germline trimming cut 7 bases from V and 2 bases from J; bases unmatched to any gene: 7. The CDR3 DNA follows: TGTGCCAGCATTTTACTACAGGGGGCCACAGATACGCAGTATTTT. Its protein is CASILLQGATDTQYF.

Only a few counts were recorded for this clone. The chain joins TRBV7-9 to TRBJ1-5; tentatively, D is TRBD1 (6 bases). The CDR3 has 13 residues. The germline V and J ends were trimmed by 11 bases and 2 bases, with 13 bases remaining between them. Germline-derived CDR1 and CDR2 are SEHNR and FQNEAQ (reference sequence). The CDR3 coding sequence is TGTGCCTTACCAGGGGAGGGCAATCAGCCCCAGCATTTT. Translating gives CALPGEGNQPQHF.

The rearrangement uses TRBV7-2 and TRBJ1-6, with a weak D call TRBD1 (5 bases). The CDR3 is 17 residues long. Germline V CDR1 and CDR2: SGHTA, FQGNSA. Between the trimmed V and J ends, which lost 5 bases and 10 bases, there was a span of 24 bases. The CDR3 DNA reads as TGTGCCAGCAGCCTCCGGGGGGAGCGGATTATAAGCTCACCCCTCCACTTT. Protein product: CASSLRGERIISSPLHF.

CDR3 sequence (DNA): TGTGCCAGCTCAAACTCCCGGGAGCTGTTTTTT. Protein product: CASSNSRELFF. The chain joins TRBV18 to TRBJ2-2; D not resolved. The CDR3 covers 11 residues. V dropped 5 bases and J dropped 9 bases, with 7 bases sitting between them. Germline assignment: CDR1 KGHSH and CDR2 LQKENI.

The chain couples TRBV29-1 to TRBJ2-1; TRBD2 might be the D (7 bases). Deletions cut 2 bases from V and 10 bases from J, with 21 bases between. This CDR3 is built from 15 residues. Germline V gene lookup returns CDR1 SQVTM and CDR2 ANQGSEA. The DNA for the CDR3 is TGCAGCGTTGAATCCCCTTGGGGGGGCGGAGGCGAGCAGTTCTTC. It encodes CSVESPWGGGGEQFF.

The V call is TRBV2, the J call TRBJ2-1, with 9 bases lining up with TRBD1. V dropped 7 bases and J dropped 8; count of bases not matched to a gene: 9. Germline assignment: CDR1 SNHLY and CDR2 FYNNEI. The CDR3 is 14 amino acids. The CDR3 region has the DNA TGTGCCAGCACCCGGGACAGGGAGTTATATGAGCAGTTCTTC. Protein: CASTRDRELYEQFF.

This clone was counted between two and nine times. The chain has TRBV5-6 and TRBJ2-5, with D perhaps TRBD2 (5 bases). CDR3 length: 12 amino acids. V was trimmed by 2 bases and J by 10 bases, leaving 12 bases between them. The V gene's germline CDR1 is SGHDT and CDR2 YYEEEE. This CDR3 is CASSLREHFQYF. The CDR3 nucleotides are TGTGCCAGCAGCTTACGGGAACACTTCCAGTACTTC.

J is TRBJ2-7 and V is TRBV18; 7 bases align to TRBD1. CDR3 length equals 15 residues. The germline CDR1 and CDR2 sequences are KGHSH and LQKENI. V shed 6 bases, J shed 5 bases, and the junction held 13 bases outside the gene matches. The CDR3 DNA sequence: TGTGCCAGCTCCCCCCCGGGACAGAGGATCGACGAGCAGTACTTC. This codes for CASSPPGQRIDEQYF.

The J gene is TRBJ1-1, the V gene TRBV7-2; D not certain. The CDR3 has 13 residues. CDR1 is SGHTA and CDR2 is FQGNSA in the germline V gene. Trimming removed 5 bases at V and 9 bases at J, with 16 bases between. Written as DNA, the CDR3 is TGTGCCAGCAGCCCAAACGACGGCCCTAAAGCTTTCTTT. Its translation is CASSPNDGPKAFF.

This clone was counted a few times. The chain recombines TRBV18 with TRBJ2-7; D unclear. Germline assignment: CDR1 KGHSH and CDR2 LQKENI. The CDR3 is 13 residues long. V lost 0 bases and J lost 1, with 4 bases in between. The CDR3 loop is CASSPPVSYEQYF. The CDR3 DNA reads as TGTGCCAGCTCACCACCGGTATCCTACGAGCAGTACTTC.

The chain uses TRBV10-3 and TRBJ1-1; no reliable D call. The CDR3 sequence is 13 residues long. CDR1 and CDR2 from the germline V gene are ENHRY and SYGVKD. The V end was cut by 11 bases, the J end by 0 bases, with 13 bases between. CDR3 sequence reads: CAAHGEMNTEAFF. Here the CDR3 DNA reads TGTGCCGCCCATGGAGAGATGAACACTGAAGCTTTCTTT.

Here the CDR3 DNA reads TGTGCCAGCAGCCTGACGACAGGGGGCGGCACTGAAGCTTTCTTT. Amino acids: CASSLTTGGGTEAFF. The rearrangement links TRBV11-2 to TRBJ1-1; 10 nucleotides line up with TRBD1. J gave up 4 bases and V 5 bases, and 7 bases lay outside the gene matches. Germline CDR1 reads SGHAT; CDR2 reads FQNNGV. The CDR3 consists of 15 residues. Full variable domain (rest looked up from reference TRBV11-2 and TRBJ1-1): EAGVAQSPRYKIIEKRQSVAFWCNPISGHATLYWYQQILGQGPKLLIQFQNNGVVDDSQLPKDRFSAERLKGVDSTLKIQPAKLEDSAVYLCASSLTTGGGTEAFFGQGTRLTVV.

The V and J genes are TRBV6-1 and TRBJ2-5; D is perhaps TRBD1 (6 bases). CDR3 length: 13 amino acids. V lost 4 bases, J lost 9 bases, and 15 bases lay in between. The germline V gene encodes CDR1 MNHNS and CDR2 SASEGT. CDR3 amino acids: CASSVQGKGAQYF. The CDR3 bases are TGTGCCAGCAGTGTGCAGGGGAAGGGAGCCCAGTACTTC.

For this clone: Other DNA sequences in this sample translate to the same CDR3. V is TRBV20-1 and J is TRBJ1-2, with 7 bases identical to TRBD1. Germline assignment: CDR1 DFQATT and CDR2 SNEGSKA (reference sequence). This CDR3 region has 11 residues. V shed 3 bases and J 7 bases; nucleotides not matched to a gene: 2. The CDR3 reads CSASYRGGYTF. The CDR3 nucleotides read TGCAGTGCTAGTTACAGGGGTGGCTACACCTTC.

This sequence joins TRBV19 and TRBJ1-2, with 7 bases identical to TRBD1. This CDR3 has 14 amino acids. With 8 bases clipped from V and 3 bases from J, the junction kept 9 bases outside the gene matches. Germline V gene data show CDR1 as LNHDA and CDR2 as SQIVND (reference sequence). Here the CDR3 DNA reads TGTGCCAGTCACACGAGACAGGGATACTATGGCTACACCTTC. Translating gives CASHTRQGYYGYTF. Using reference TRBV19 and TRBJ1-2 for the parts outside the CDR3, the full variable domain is DGGITQSPKYLFRKEGQNVTLSCEQNLNHDAMYWYRQDPGQGLRLIYYSQIVNDFQKGDIAEGYSVSREKKESFPLTVTSAQKNPTAFYLCASHTRQGYYGYTFGSGTRLTVV.

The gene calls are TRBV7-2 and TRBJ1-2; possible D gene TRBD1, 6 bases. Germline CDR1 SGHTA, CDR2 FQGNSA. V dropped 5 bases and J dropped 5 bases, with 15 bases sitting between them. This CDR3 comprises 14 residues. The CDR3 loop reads CASSRLDQGYGYTF. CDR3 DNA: TGTGCCAGCAGCCGTCTTGACCAGGGGTATGGCTACACCTTC.

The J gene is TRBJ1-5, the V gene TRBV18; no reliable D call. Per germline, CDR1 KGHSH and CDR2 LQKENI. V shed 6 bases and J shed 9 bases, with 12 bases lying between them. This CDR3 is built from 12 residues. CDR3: CASSGDEVPQHF. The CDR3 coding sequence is TGTGCCAGCTCTGGGGATGAAGTGCCCCAGCATTTT.

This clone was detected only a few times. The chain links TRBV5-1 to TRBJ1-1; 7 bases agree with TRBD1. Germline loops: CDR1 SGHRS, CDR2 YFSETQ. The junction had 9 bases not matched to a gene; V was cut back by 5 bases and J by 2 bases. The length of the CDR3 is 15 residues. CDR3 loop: CASSKTGVENTEAFF. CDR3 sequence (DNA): TGCGCCAGCAGTAAAACAGGGGTTGAAAACACTGAAGCTTTCTTT.

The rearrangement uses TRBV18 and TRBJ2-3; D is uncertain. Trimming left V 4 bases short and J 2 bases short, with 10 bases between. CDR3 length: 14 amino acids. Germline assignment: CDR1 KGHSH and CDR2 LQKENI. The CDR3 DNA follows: TGTGCCAGCTCACGTTTAACAGCCACAGATACGCAGTATTTT. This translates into CASSRLTATDTQYF.

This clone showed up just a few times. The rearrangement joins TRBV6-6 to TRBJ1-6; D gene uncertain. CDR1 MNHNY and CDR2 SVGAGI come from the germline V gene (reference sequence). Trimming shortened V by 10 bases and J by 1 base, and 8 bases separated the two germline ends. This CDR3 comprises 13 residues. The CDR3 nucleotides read TGTGCCACCTTCGGGTCCTATAATTCACCCCTCCACTTT. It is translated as CATFGSYNSPLHF.

The CDR3 protein is CSVAGVTGVMNTEAFF. In nucleotides, the CDR3 is TGCAGCGTAGCCGGTGTGACAGGGGTAATGAACACTGAAGCTTTCTTT. This chain uses TRBV29-1 with TRBJ1-1, with 8 bases aligning to TRBD1. Germline trimming cut 6 bases from V and 0 bases from J; bases unmatched to any gene: 12. This CDR3 spans 16 amino acids. Germline CDR1 is SQVTM and CDR2 is ANQGSEA.

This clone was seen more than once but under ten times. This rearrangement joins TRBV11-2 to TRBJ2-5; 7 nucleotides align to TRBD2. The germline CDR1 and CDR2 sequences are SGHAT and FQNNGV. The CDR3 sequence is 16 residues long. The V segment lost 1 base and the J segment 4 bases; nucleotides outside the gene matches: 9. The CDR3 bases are TGTGCCAGCAGCTTAGGGGCTGGGAGGGAAGGAGAGACCCAGTACTTC. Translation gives CASSLGAGREGETQYF.

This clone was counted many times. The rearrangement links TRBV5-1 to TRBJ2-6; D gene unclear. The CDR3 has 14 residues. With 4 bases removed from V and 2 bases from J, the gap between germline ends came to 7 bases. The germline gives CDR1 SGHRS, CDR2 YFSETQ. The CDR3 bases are TGCGCCAGCAGCACCGAACCTGGGGCCAACGTCCTGACTTTC. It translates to CASSTEPGANVLTF.

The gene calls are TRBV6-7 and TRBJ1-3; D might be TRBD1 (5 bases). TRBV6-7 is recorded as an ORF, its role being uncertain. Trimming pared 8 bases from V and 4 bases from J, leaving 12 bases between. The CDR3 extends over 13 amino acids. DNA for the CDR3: TGTGCCAGCTTGCCAGGGTTCGGAAACACCATATATTTT. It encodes CASLPGFGNTIYF.

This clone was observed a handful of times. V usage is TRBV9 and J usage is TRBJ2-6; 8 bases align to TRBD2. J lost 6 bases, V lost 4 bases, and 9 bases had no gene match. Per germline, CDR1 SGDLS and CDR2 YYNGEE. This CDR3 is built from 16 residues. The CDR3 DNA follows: TGTGCCAGCAGCCCACGGGGGGGCTTATCGGCCAACGTCCTGACTTTC. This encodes CASSPRGGLSANVLTF.

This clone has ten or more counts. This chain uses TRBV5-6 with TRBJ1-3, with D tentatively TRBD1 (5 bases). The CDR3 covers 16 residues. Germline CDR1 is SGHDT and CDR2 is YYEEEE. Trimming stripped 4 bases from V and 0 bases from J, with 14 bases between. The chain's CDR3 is CASSVWGIHSGNTIYF. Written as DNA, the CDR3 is TGTGCCAGCAGCGTTTGGGGGATCCACTCTGGAAACACCATATATTTT.

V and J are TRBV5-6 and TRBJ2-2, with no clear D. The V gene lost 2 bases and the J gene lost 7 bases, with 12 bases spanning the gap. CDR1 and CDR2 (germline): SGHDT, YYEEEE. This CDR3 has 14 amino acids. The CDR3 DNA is TGTGCCAGCAGCTTATGGCTCAGCCACGGGGAGCTGTTTTTT. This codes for CASSLWLSHGELFF.